Listed below are T cell receptor beta chains from one sample, sequenced in a study of cytomegalovirus exposure and HLA in healthy donors. The table came from immunoSEQ multiplex PCR; TCRdb's copy has only in-frame clones and leaves some out. The sample lists more than 95,000 clones; 60% to 80% were seen once. Sequences were obtained from PBMCs. The receptors originated from a young man in good health and CMV-seronegative. Both conserved end residues are part of each CDR3. The D gene is left open where the match is weak. The size field is filled for only some rows; it gives once, few, many or a size class.

v_gene	j_gene	d_gene	abundance	CDR3aa	CDR3nt
TRBV18	TRBJ1-3	TRBD1	-	CASEDRGAGNTIYF	TGTGCCAGCGAGGACAGGGGCGCTGGAAACACCATATATTTT
TRBV6-1	TRBJ2-5	TRBD2	-	CASSGLAGGPETQYF	TGTGCCAGCAGTGGACTAGCGGGGGGGCCAGAGACCCAGTACTTC
TRBV9	TRBJ1-3	-	few	CASSGSVGAGSADTIYF	TGTGCCAGCAGCGGCAGCGTAGGTGCAGGGTCGGCAGACACCATATATTTT
TRBV5-1	TRBJ2-7	-	-	CASSLRTLPYEQYF	TGCGCCAGCAGCCTGAGGACTCTACCCTACGAGCAGTACTTC
TRBV5-1	TRBJ2-1	-	few	CASSFSESYNEQFF	TGCGCCAGCAGCTTTTCGGAGTCCTACAATGAGCAGTTCTTC
TRBV7-9	TRBJ1-1	-	-	CASSVQGFMRAFF	TGTGCCAGCAGCGTCCAGGGTTTTATGAGAGCTTTCTTT
TRBV18	TRBJ2-7	TRBD2	-	CASSQLAGGGLEQYF	TGTGCCAGCTCACAACTAGCGGGGGGCGGGCTCGAGCAGTACTTC
TRBV10-1	TRBJ2-7	-	-	CASEEGLEQYF	TGCGCCAGCGAGGAGGGACTCGAGCAGTACTTC
TRBV6-5	TRBJ1-1	-	-	CASSSLGTGTLEAFF	TGTGCCAGCAGTTCCCTTGGGACCGGGACACTCGAAGCTTTCTTT
TRBV2	TRBJ2-7	TRBD1	-	CASRGDRGLYEQYF	TGTGCCAGCAGGGGGGACAGGGGGCTCTACGAGCAGTACTTC
TRBV28	TRBJ2-1	-	-	CASSTGAYNEQFF	TGTGCCAGCAGCACGGGGGCCTACAATGAGCAGTTCTTC
TRBV9	TRBJ2-5	-	few	CASSVGIGGHQETQYF	TGTGCCAGCAGCGTAGGTATAGGTGGACATCAAGAGACCCAGTACTTC
TRBV7-2	TRBJ2-2	TRBD1	-	CASSLVTGLATGELFF	TGTGCCAGCAGCTTGGTGACAGGGCTCGCGACCGGGGAGCTGTTTTTT
TRBV7-9	TRBJ1-2	-	-	CSSSLYPRSTYGYTF	TGTTCCAGCAGCTTATACCCTAGGAGTACCTATGGCTACACCTTC
TRBV4-2	TRBJ2-5	TRBD2	-	CASRTSGGAGETQYF	TGTGCCAGCAGAACTAGCGGGGGGGCCGGCGAGACCCAGTACTTC
TRBV28	TRBJ2-5	TRBD2	-	CASSLSGGAFETQYF	TGTGCCAGCAGTTTAAGCGGGGGGGCCTTTGAGACCCAGTACTTC
TRBV2	TRBJ1-5	TRBD1	-	CAPEDRVWSNQPQHF	TGTGCCCCGGAGGACAGGGTGTGGAGCAATCAGCCCCAGCATTTT
TRBV12-5	TRBJ1-2	-	-	CASGKARSYGYTF	TGTGCTAGTGGTAAAGCGAGGAGCTATGGCTACACCTTC
TRBV5-1	TRBJ2-1	TRBD2	-	CASSLVYTGGGNEQFF	TGCGCCAGCAGCTTGGTCTATACGGGGGGAGGAAATGAGCAGTTCTTC
TRBV27	TRBJ2-7	TRBD1	once	CASSPGTGDFIGEQYF	TGTGCCAGCAGCCCGGGGACAGGGGACTTTATAGGGGAGCAGTACTTC
TRBV6-5	TRBJ1-5	TRBD1	-	CASSSGTGGQPQHF	TGTGCCAGCAGTTCCGGGACAGGGGGACAGCCCCAGCATTTT
TRBV7-9	TRBJ2-1	TRBD2	once	CASGGGAGNEQFF	TGTGCCAGCGGCGGGGGGGCCGGGAATGAGCAGTTCTTC
TRBV15	TRBJ1-1	TRBD1	-	CATSELDWTGRQRQAFF	TGTGCCACCAGCGAGCTCGATTGGACAGGGCGGCAAAGGCAAGCTTTCTTT
TRBV11-2	TRBJ2-1	TRBD2	few	CASGEALPGGHNEQFF	TGTGCCAGCGGTGAAGCTCTCCCGGGGGGACACAATGAGCAGTTCTTC
TRBV18	TRBJ2-1	TRBD1	few	CASSPPYTGQVGYNEQFF	TGTGCCAGCTCACCACCGTACACCGGACAGGTGGGCTACAATGAGCAGTTCTTC
TRBV19	TRBJ2-7	-	-	CASSIRYGLSYEQYF	TGTGCCAGTAGTATTCGGTACGGACTGAGCTACGAGCAGTACTTC
TRBV6-1	TRBJ1-1	-	-	CASNQIMNTEAFF	TGTGCCAGCAATCAGATCATGAACACTGAAGCTTTCTTT
TRBV5-1	TRBJ2-3	TRBD2	-	CASSLVAGGPADTQYF	TGCGCCAGCAGCTTGGTCGCGGGGGGGCCCGCAGATACGCAGTATTTT
TRBV2	TRBJ1-1	-	few	CASRRQAGYTEAFF	TGTGCCAGCCGGCGACAGGCCGGCTACACTGAAGCTTTCTTT
TRBV6-1	TRBJ1-2	TRBD1	-	CATKLLQGPYGYTF	TGTGCCACCAAGCTGTTACAGGGGCCCTATGGCTACACCTTC
TRBV7-8	TRBJ2-3	-	-	CASSFVGGTDTQYF	TGTGCCAGCAGCTTTGTCGGGGGCACAGATACGCAGTATTTT
TRBV28	TRBJ1-2	-	-	CASSPGDYGYTF	TGTGCCAGCAGCCCGGGAGACTATGGCTACACCTTC
TRBV30	TRBJ2-7	TRBD1	-	CAWSVGTATEQYF	TGTGCCTGGAGTGTAGGGACAGCGACCGAGCAGTACTTC
TRBV7-9	TRBJ1-1	-	-	CSSSLGAEAFF	TGTTCCAGCAGCCTGGGCGCTGAAGCTTTCTTT
TRBV7-3	TRBJ2-7	TRBD2	-	CASSLFGTGGYEQYF	TGTGCCAGCAGCTTGTTCGGGACGGGGGGGTACGAGCAGTACTTC
TRBV7-9	TRBJ2-7	TRBD2	-	CASSLVTAGYYEQYF	TGTGCCAGCAGCTTAGTTACAGCGGGGTACTACGAGCAGTACTTC
TRBV7-3	TRBJ2-4	TRBD1	-	CASSSQGADIQYF	TGTGCCAGCAGCTCACAGGGGGCAGACATTCAGTACTTC
TRBV4-2	TRBJ1-2	-	-	CASSQKRETFYGYTF	TGTGCCAGCAGCCAAAAGAGGGAGACGTTCTATGGCTACACCTTC
TRBV28	TRBJ1-6	-	-	CASSELRGRSPLHF	TGTGCCAGCAGTGAACTACGAGGGAGGTCACCCCTCCACTTT
TRBV30	TRBJ2-3	-	-	CAWSVDTTDTQYF	TGTGCCTGGAGTGTAGACACCACAGATACGCAGTATTTT
TRBV27	TRBJ1-6	-	few	CASSSPGFSPLHF	TGTGCCAGCAGTTCCCCGGGGTTTTCACCCCTCCACTTT
TRBV5-6	TRBJ1-2	-	-	CASSLVSLGNYGYTF	TGTGCCAGCAGCTTGGTGTCACTGGGCAACTATGGCTACACCTTC
TRBV5-8	TRBJ2-1	TRBD1	-	CASSFRGLNYNEQFF	TGTGCCAGCAGCTTTAGGGGGCTGAATTACAATGAGCAGTTCTTC
TRBV18	TRBJ2-3	TRBD2	-	CASSPRTSGGTDTQYF	TGTGCCAGCTCACCAAGGACTAGCGGGGGAACAGATACGCAGTATTTT
TRBV11-1	TRBJ2-5	TRBD2	few	CASSPTSGGGPLQETQYF	TGTGCCAGCAGCCCGACATCGGGCGGGGGGCCCCTCCAAGAGACCCAGTACTTC
TRBV7-9	TRBJ2-2	TRBD1	few	CASGTRQGDTGELFF	TGTGCCAGCGGAACTCGACAGGGCGACACCGGGGAGCTGTTTTTT
TRBV4-3	TRBJ2-1	TRBD2	few	CASSQDIGGGYNEQFF	TGCGCCAGCAGCCAAGATATCGGCGGGGGCTACAATGAGCAGTTCTTC
TRBV4-1	TRBJ1-1	-	-	CASSLRKGPDPGHKGGTEAFF	TGCGCCAGCAGCCTCCGGAAAGGGCCGGATCCGGGACACAAGGGCGGCACTGAAGCTTTCTTT
TRBV6-1	TRBJ1-1	-	medium-sized	CASSETVDTEAFF	TGTGCCAGCAGCGAAACGGTGGACACTGAAGCTTTCTTT
TRBV30	TRBJ1-1	TRBD1	few	CAWRTGSNTEAFF	TGTGCCTGGAGGACAGGGTCGAACACTGAAGCTTTCTTT
TRBV9	TRBJ1-3	-	-	CASSVGPTGSSGNTIYF	TGTGCCAGCAGCGTAGGGCCCACAGGGAGCTCTGGAAACACCATATATTTT
TRBV28	TRBJ2-7	-	-	CASSLLGGEDEQYF	TGTGCCAGCAGTTTACTGGGGGGTGAGGACGAGCAGTACTTC
TRBV6-5	TRBJ1-4	TRBD1	-	CASTQGATNEKLFF	TGTGCCAGCACCCAGGGGGCTACTAATGAAAAACTGTTTTTT